This T cell receptor beta chain was found in a study of blood T cells in healthy people across ages. Study observations and caveats: Measured against age, TCR beta diversity per million T cells decreased in a roughly linear manner.

Alongside a J-beta primer mix, a sample-barcoded 5' primer served in a second PCR lasting roughly 6 to 11 cycles. MiXCR, run by TCRdb on the 5' RACE reads, gives a single entry per CDR3 protein. The sample lists some 1,800,000 distinct CDR3 sequences, 35% to 50% occurring once. In the case of this clonotype: The antigen remains unidentified.

The specimen was blood. The receptor's source is a human donor in good health.

The CDR3 sequence: CASSDRDIESPLHF. For the CDR3, the DNA is TGCGCCAGCAGCGACCGGGACATTGAATCACCCCTCCACTTT. The gene calls are TRBV5-1 and TRBJ1-6; D might be TRBD1 (6 bases). Trimming took 4 bases from V and 10 from J, leaving 15 bases between them. This CDR3 comprises 14 residues. Germline V gene sequence: CDR1 SGHRS, CDR2 YFSETQ.